This T cell receptor beta chain was sequenced in a study of identical twins. Each cDNA held unique molecular identifiers, and template switching gave it a universal primer site. One entry per CDR3 protein results from TCRdb running MiXCR on the 5' RACE reads. The data contain about 470,000 distinct CDR3 sequences, roughly 24% of them singletons. The V end was cut by 5 bases, the J end by 6 bases, with 11 bases between. The CDR3 is 12 residues long. The V gene's germline CDR1 is SEHNR and CDR2 FQNEAQ (reference sequence). These sequences were also reported in another study, on T cells expressing NK-cell markers. As reported in that work: Dominant NKG2C+ clonotypes accounted for about 1.0-8% of CD8+ T cells in 5 to 7 donors.

The V and J genes are TRBV7-9 and TRBJ2-7; no reliable D call. Material: CD4+ T cells sorted from blood. The receptor was isolated from a woman aged 18 to 35 in good health. Written as DNA, the CDR3 is TGTGCCAGCAGCCCTTATACCTCCGAGCAGTACTTC. It encodes CASSPYTSEQYF.